This T cell receptor beta chain originates from a study of cytomegalovirus exposure and HLA in healthy donors. The study ran its PCR with 60 Vbeta and 13 Jbeta primers. This table comes from immunoSEQ multiplex PCR, and its TCRdb copy is limited to in-frame clones, with some not included. The table lists 65,000 to 85,000 clones, 78% of them singletons. About this clone: Its antigen is still unknown.

Study-wide points: The sole available immune exposure information was CMV serostatus. A later analysis reportedly found that, within productive TCRs, an Asian-associated ancestry cluster had fewer N-insertions than the mean observed across the roughly 700 donors. Looking again later, the authors saw that most CMV-associated TCR beta chains seemed HLA-restricted.

CDR1 is SGHRS and CDR2 is YFSETQ in the germline V gene. Trimming removed 0 bases from V and 1 base from J, with 7 bases in between. The CDR3 consists of 15 residues. The receptor's source is a woman in her forties in good health and CMV-seropositive. V gene TRBV5-1 combines with J gene TRBJ2-2, with D maybe TRBD1 (6 bases). The sample taken for sequencing was PBMCs. CDR3 residues: CASSLGGQNTGELFF. The CDR3 DNA is TGCGCCAGCAGCTTGGGGGGACAGAACACCGGGGAGCTGTTTTTT.